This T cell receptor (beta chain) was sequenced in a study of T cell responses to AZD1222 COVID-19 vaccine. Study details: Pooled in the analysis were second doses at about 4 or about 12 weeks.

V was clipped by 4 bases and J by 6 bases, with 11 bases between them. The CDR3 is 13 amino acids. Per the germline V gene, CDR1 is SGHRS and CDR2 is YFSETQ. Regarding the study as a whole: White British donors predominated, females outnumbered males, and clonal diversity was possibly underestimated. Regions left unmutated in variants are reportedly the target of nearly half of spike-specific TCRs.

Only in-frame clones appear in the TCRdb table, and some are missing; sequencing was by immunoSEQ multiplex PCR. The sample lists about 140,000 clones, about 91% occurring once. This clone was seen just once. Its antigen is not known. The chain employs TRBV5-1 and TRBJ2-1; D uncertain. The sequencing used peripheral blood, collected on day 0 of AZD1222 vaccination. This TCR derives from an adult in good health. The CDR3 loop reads CASSGQDLNEQFF. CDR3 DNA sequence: TGCGCCAGCAGCGGGCAGGACCTCAATGAGCAGTTCTTC.